This T cell receptor (beta chain) was captured by sequencing in a study of blood T cells in healthy people across ages. Study-level findings and limits: Investigators viewed diversity estimates from one million T cells as underestimates, the study reported.

Every donor provided 9.5 to 10 milliliters of peripheral blood. This clonotype has at least ten counts. What it binds is not known. Sample-barcoded 5' priming and a J-beta primer mix drove a second PCR of about 6 to 12 cycles. Tagging of each cDNA molecule was performed by a template-switch adaptor with 12 random nucleotides. TCRdb reprocessed the 5' RACE reads via MiXCR and lists one record per CDR3 protein. The sample consists of 850,000 to 950,000 distinct CDR3 sequences, around 28% of them appearing once. The CDR3 contains 14 residues. The germline V gene has CDR1 SGHNT and CDR2 YYREEE (reference sequence). V shed 2 bases, J shed 10 bases, and the junction held 4 bases outside the gene matches.

V is TRBV5-4 and J is TRBJ2-1, with TRBD2 identical over 12 bases. The source of this sequence is a woman older than 75 in good health. Sequencing was carried out using blood. The CDR3 region has the DNA TGTGCCAGCAGCTTTTCCCTAGCGGGGGGGGAGCAGTTCTTC. Its translation is CASSFSLAGGEQFF.